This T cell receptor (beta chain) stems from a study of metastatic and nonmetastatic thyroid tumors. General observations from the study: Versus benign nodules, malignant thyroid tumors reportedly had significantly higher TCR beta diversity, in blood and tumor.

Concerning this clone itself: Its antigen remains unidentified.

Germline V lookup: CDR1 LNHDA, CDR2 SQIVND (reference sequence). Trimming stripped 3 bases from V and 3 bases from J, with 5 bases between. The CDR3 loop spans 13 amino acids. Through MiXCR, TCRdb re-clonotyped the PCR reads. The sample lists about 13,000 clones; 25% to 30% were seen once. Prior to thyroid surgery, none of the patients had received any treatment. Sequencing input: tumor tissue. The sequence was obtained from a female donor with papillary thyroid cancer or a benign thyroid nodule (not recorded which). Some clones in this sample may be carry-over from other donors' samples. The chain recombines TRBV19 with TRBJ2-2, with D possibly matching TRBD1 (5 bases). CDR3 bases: TGTGCCAGTAGTATGGGGCACACCGGGGAGCTGTTTTTT. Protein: CASSMGHTGELFF.